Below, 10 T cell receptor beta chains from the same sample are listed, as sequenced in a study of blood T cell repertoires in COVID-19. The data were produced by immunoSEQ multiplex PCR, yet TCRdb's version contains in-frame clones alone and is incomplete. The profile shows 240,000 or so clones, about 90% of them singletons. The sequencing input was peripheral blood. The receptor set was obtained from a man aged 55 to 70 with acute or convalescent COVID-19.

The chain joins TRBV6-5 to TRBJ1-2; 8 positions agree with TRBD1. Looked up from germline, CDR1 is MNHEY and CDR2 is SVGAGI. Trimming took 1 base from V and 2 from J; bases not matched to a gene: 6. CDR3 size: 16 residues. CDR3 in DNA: TGTGCCAGCAGTTACTACAATCGACAGGGGAACTATGGCTACACCTTC. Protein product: CASSYYNRQGNYGYTF.

CDR3 sequence: CASSLREGSYEQYF. Here the CDR3 DNA reads TGTGCCAGCAGTTTGCGGGAGGGTTCTTACGAGCAGTACTTC. V is TRBV27 and J is TRBJ2-7; 9 bases are a match to TRBD2. Trimming took 3 bases from V and 4 from J; bases not matched to a gene: 4. Germline CDR1 reads MNHEY; CDR2 reads SMNVEV (reference sequence). The CDR3 is made up of 14 amino acids.

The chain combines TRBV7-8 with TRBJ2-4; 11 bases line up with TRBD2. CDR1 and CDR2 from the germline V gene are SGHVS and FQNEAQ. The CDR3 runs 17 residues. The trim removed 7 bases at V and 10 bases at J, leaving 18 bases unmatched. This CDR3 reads CASTMTGAKLAGVIQYF. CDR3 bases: TGTGCCAGCACCATGACAGGGGCCAAACTAGCGGGAGTTATTCAGTACTTC.

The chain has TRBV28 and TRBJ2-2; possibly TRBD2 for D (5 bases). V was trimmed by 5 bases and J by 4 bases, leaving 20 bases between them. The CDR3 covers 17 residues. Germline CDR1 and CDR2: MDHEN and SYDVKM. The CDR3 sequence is CASSHWALTAGTGELFF. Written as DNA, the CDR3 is TGTGCCAGCAGTCATTGGGCCTTAACCGCGGGCACCGGGGAGCTGTTTTTT.

The CDR3 sequence: CASSSGQGVAYGYTF. CDR3 DNA sequence: TGCGCCAGCAGTTCGGGACAGGGGGTGGCCTATGGCTACACCTTC. This chain uses TRBV5-1 with TRBJ1-2; 11 bases line up with TRBD1. CDR1 SGHRS and CDR2 YFSETQ come from the germline V gene. Trimming removed 5 bases from V and 4 bases from J; junction bases left unmatched: 7. This CDR3 comprises 15 residues.

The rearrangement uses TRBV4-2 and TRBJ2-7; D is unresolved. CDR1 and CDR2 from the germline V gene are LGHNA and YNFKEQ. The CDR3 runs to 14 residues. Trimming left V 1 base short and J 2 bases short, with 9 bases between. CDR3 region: CASSQAQAAYEQYF. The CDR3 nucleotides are TGTGCCAGCAGCCAAGCTCAGGCTGCCTACGAGCAGTACTTC.

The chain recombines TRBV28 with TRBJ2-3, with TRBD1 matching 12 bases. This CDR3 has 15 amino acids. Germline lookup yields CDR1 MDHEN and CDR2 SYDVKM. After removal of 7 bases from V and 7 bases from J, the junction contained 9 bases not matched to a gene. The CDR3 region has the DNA TGTGCCAGCAACTTCGGGACAGGGGGCCTGAATACGCAGTATTTT. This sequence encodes CASNFGTGGLNTQYF.

The CDR3 sequence is CASRKTGTSGFPYEQYF. CDR3 nucleotide sequence: TGTGCCAGCAGGAAAACCGGGACTAGCGGGTTTCCCTACGAGCAGTACTTC. This chain connects TRBV5-4 to TRBJ2-7; TRBD2 matches at 12 bases. The CDR3 contains 17 residues. CDR1 and CDR2 from the germline V gene are SGHNT and YYREEE (reference sequence). V lost 5 bases to trimming and J lost 2 bases; unmatched junction nucleotides: 11.

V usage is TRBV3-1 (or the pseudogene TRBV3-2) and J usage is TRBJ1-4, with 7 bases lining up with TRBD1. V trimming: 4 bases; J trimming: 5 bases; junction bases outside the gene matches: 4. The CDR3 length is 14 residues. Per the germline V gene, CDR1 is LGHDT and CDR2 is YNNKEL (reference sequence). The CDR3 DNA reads TGTGCCAGCAGCCGAGGACAGGCGAATGAAAAACTGTTTTTT. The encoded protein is CASSRGQANEKLFF.

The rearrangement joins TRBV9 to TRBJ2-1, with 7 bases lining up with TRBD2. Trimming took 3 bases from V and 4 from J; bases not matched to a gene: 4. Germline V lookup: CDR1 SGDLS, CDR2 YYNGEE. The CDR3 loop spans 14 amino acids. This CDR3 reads CASSGEGPYNEQFF. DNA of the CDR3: TGTGCCAGCAGCGGGGAGGGCCCATACAATGAGCAGTTCTTC. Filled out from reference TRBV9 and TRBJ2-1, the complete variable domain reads DSGVTQTPKHLITATGQRVTLRCSPRSGDLSVYWYQQSLDQGLQFLIQYYNGEERAKGNILERFSAQQFPDLHSELNLSSLELGDSALYFCASSGEGPYNEQFFGPGTRLTVL.